These 2 T cell receptor beta chains came from one sample sequenced in a study of HIV-infected children after antiretroviral therapy interruption. Stated treatment: PENTA 11 planned treatment interruption arm or continuous ART arm. The TCR library was built from RNA with a 3' RACE protocol and unique molecular identifiers. Each CDR3 protein is one row after TCRdb ran MiXCR on the 3' RACE reads. The sample consists of more than 85,000 distinct CDR3 sequences, roughly 6.4% of them appearing once. Here the sequenced sample was CD45RA+ CD4+ T cells from PBMCs, pooled from several time points, taken from a donor given antiretroviral therapy, either interrupted or continuous. As for subset: naive CD4+ CD45RA+ CD45RO- T cells. The receptors here all came from a pool of human donors with HIV.

This sequence joins TRBV24-1 and TRBJ1-5, with D uncertain. This CDR3 is built from 15 residues. CDR1 and CDR2 from the germline V gene are KGHDR and SFDVKD. V was trimmed by 4 bases and J by 2 bases, leaving 11 bases between them. The DNA of the CDR3 is TGTGCCACCAGTGACCCGGAGCGAGGCAATCAGCCCCAGCATTTT. Its translation is CATSDPERGNQPQHF.

This clonotype appeared a few times. The chain recombines TRBV20-1 with TRBJ2-5; weak D call: TRBD2 (5 bases). V lost 0 bases and J lost 2, with 19 bases in between. This CDR3 has 17 amino acids. Germline CDR1 reads DFQATT; CDR2 reads SNEGSKA (reference sequence). CDR3 protein: CSARDRPRGLFQETQYF. The CDR3 DNA is TGCAGTGCTAGAGATCGCCCGCGCGGGCTATTTCAAGAGACCCAGTACTTC.